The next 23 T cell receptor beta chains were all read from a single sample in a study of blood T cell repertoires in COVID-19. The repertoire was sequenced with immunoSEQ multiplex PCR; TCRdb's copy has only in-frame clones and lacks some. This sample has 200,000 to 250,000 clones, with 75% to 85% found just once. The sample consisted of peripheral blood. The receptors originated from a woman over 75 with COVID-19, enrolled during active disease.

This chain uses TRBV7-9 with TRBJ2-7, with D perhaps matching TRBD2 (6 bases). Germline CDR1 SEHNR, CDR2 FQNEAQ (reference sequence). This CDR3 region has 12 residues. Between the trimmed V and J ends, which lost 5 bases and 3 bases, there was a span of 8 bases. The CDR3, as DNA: TGTGCCAGCAGCCGGGACTTCTACGAGCAGTACTTC. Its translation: CASSRDFYEQYF.

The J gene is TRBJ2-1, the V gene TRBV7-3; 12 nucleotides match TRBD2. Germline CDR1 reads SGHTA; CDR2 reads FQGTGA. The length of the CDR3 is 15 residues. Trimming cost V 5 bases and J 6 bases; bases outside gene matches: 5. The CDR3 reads CASSPTSGSINEQFF. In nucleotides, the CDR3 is TGTGCCAGCAGCCCGACTAGCGGGAGTATCAATGAGCAGTTCTTC.

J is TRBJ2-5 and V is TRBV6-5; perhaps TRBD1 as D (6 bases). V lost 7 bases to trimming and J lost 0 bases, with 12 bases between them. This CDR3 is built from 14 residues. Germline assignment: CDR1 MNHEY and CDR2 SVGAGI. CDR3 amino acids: CASTRQAHQETQYF. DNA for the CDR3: TGTGCCAGCACCAGACAGGCTCACCAAGAGACCCAGTACTTC.

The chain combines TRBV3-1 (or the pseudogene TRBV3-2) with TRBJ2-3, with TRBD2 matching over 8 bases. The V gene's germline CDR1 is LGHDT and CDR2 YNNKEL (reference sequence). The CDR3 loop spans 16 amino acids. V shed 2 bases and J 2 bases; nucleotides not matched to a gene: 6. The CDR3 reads CASSQLLAGNTDTQYF. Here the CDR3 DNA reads TGTGCCAGCAGCCAACTCTTAGCGGGAAACACAGATACGCAGTATTTT.

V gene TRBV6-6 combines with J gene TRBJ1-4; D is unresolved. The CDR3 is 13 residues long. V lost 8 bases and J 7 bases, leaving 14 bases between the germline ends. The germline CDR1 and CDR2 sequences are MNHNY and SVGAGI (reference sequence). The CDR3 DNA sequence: TGTGCCAGCCGAGGTGTCGAGGGTGAAAAACTGTTTTTT. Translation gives CASRGVEGEKLFF.

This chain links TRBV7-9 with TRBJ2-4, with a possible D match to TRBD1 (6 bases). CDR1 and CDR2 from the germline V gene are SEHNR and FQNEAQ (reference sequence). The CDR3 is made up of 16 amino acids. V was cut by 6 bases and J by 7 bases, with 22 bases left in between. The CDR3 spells CASRPGAAVGKNIQYF. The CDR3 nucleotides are TGTGCCAGCAGGCCAGGGGCGGCCGTCGGTAAGAACATTCAGTACTTC. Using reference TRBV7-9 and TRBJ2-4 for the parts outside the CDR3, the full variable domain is DTGVSQNPRHKITKRGQNVTFRCDPISEHNRLYWYRQTLGQGPEFLTYFQNEAQLEKSRLLSDRFSAERPKGSFSTLEIQRTEQGDSAMYLCASRPGAAVGKNIQYFGAGTRLSVL.

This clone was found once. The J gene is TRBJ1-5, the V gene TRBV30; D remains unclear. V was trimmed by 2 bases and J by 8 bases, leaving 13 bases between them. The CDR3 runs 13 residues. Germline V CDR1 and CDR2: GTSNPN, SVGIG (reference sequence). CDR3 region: CAWSNDAVEPQHF. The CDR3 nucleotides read TGTGCCTGGAGTAACGACGCGGTCGAGCCCCAGCATTTT.

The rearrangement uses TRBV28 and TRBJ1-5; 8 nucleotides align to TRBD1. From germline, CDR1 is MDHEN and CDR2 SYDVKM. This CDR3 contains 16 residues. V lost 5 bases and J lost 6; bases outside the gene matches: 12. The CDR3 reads CASSPLVGTGRQPQHF. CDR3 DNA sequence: TGTGCCAGCAGTCCTCTCGTCGGGACAGGACGTCAGCCCCAGCATTTT.

The CDR3 DNA sequence: TGTGCCAGCAGCTTAGATCAGGGTTTGGGCTACACCTTC. This sequence encodes CASSLDQGLGYTF. V usage is TRBV11-2 and J usage is TRBJ1-2; D may be TRBD1 (5 bases). The CDR3 loop spans 13 amino acids. Germline V gene sequence: CDR1 SGHAT, CDR2 FQNNGV. V lost 0 bases and J lost 8, with 10 bases in between.

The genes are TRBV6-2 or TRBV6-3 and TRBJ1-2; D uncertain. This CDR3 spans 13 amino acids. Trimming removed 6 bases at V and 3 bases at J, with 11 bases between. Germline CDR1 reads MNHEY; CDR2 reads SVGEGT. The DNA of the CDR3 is TGTGCCAGCAGCGCCGACTACGACTATGGCTACACCTTC. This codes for CASSADYDYGYTF.

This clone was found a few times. The CDR3 DNA reads as TGCGCCAGCAGCCAAGCCCCCCTTACTAGCGGGAGCACAGATACGCAGTATTTT. Protein product: CASSQAPLTSGSTDTQYF. The chain links TRBV4-3 to TRBJ2-3; 9 bases align to TRBD2. Germline V gives CDR1 LGHNA, CDR2 YSLEER. The V gene end was trimmed by 1 base and the J gene end by 0 bases; junction bases not matched to a gene: 8. The CDR3 has 18 amino acids.

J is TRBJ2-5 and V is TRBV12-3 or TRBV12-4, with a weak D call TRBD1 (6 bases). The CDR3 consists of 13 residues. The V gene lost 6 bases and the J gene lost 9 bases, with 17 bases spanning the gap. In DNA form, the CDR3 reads TGTGCCAGCAGCCCGGACAGTTCTTCGGCCCAGTACTTC. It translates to CASSPDSSSAQYF.

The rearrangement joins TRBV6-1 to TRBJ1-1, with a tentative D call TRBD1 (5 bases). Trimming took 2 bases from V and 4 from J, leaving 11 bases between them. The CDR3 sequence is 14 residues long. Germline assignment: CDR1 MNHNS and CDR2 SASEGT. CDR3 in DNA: TGTGCCAGCAGTGAAAAAAGGGGAAGCACTGAAGCTTTCTTT. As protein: CASSEKRGSTEAFF.

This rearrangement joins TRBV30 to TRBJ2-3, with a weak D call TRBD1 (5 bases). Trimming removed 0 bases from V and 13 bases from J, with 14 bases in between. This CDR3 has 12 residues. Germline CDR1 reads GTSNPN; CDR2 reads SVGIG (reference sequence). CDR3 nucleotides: TGTGCCTGGAGTGTAACGCAGGGTGGAGAGTATTTT. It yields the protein CAWSVTQGGEYF.

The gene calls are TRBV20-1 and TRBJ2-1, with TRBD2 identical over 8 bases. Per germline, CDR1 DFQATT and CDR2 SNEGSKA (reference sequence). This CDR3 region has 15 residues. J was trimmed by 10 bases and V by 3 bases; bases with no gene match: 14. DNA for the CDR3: TGCAGTGCTAGTATCCGGCGCGGGGGGCCGGGGGAGCAGTTCTTC. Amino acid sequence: CSASIRRGGPGEQFF.

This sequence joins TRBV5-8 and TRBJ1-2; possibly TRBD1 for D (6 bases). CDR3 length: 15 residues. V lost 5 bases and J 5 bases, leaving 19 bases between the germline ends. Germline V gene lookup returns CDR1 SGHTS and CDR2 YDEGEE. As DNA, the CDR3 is TGTGCCAGCAGATTAAGACCCGGGACATATTATGGCTACACCTTC. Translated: CASRLRPGTYYGYTF.

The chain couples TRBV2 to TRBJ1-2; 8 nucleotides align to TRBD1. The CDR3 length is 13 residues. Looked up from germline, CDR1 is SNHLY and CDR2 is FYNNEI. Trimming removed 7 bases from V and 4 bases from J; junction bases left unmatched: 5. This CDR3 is CASILDRVYGYTF. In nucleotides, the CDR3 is TGTGCCAGCATTCTGGACAGGGTCTATGGCTACACCTTC. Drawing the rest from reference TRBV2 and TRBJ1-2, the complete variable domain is EPEVTQTPSHQVTQMGQEVILRCVPISNHLYFYWYRQILGQKVEFLVSFYNNEISEKSEIFDDQFSVERPDGSNFTLKIRSTKLEDSAMYFCASILDRVYGYTFGSGTRLTVV.

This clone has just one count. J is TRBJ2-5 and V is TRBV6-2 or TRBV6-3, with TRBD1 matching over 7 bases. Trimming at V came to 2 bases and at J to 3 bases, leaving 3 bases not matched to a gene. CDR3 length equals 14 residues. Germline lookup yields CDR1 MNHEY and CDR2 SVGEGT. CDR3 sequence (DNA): TGTGCCAGCAGTTACCCGACAGGGAAAGAGACCCAGTACTTC. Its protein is CASSYPTGKETQYF.

The CDR3 here is CASSARLAGVNPSTDTQYF. The CDR3 DNA reads TGTGCCAGCAGCGCCCGACTAGCGGGGGTAAATCCTAGCACAGATACGCAGTATTTT. The rearrangement uses TRBV9 and TRBJ2-3; 12 nucleotides line up with TRBD2. CDR1 SGDLS and CDR2 YYNGEE come from the germline V gene. The V and J ends lost 3 bases and 0 bases, in that order; junction bases with no gene match: 11. The CDR3 covers 19 residues.

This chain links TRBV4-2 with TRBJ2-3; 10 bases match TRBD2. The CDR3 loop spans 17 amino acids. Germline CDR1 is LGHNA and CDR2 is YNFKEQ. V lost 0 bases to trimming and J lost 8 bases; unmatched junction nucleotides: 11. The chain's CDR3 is CASSQDGVAGGRGTQYF. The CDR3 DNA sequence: TGTGCCAGCAGCCAAGATGGAGTAGCGGGGGGACGAGGTACGCAGTATTTT.

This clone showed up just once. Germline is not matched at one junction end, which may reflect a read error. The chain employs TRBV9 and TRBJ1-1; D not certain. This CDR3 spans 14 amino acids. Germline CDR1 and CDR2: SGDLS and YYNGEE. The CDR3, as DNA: TGTGCCAGCAGCCCATCCCCGGGGTCAAAAGACACATTTTTT. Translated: CASSPSPGSKDTFF.

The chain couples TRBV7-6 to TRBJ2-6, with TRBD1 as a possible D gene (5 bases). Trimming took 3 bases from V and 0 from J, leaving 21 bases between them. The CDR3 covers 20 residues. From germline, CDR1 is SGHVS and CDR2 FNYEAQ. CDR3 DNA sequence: TGTGCCAGCAGCTTCCCGGCCAAAGGGGAAACTCTCTCTGGGGCCAACGTCCTGACTTTC. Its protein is CASSFPAKGETLSGANVLTF.

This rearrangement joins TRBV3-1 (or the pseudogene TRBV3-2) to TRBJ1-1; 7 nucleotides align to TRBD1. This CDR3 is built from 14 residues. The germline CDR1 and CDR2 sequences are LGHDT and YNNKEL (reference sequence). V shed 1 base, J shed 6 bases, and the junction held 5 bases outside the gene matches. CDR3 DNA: TGTGCCAGCAGCCAAGCCGGCACAGGGGCTGAAGCTTTCTTT. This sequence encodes CASSQAGTGAEAFF.